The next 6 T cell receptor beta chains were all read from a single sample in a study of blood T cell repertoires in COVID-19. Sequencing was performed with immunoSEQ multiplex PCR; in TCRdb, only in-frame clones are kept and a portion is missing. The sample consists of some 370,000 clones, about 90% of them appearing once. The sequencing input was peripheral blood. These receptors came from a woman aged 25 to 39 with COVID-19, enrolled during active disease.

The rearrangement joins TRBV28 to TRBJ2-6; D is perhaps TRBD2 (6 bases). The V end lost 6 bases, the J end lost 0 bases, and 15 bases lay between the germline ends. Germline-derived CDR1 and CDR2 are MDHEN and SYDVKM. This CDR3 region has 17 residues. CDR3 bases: TGTGCCAGCAGCCCCCTCCGGAGGGTCTCTGGGGCCAACGTCCTGACTTTC. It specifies CASSPLRRVSGANVLTF.

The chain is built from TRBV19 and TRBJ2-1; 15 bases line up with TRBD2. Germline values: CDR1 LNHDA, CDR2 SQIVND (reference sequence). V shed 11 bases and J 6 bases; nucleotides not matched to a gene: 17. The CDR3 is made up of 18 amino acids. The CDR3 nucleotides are TGTGCCTCCACCACATTGGGACTAGCGGGAGGTGGGGTCAATGAGCAGTTCTTC. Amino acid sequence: CASTTLGLAGGGVNEQFF. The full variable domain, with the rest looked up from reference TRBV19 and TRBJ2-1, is DGGITQSPKYLFRKEGQNVTLSCEQNLNHDAMYWYRQDPGQGLRLIYYSQIVNDFQKGDIAEGYSVSREKKESFPLTVTSAQKNPTAFYLCASTTLGLAGGGVNEQFFGPGTRLTVL.

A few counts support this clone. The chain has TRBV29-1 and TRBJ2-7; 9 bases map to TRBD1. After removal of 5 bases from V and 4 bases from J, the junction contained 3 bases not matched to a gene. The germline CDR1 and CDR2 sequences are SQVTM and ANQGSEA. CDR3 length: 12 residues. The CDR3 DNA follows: TGCAGCGTTCCGGGACAGGGTTACGAGCAGTACTTC. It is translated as CSVPGQGYEQYF.

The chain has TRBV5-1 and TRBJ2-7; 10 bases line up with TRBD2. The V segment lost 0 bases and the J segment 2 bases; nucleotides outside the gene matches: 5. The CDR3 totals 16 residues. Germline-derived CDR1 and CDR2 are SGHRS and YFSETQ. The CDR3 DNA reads TGCGCCAGCAGCTTGGATGGGACTAGCGAACCCTACGAGCAGTACTTC. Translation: CASSLDGTSEPYEQYF. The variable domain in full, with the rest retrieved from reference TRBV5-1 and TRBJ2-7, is KAGVTQTPRYLIKTRGQQVTLSCSPISGHRSVSWYQQTPGQGLQFLFEYFSETQRNKGNFPGRFSGRQFSNSRSEMNVSTLELGDSALYLCASSLDGTSEPYEQYFGPGTRLTVT.

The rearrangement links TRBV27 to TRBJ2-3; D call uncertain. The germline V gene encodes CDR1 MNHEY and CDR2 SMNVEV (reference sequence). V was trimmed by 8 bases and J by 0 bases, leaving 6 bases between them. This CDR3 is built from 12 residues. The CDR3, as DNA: TGTGCCAGCGCGACTAGCACAGATACGCAGTATTTT. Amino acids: CASATSTDTQYF.

The CDR3 loop reads CASSVGTGLGEQYF. The DNA of the CDR3 is TGTGCCAGCAGCGTAGGAACAGGGCTGGGCGAGCAGTACTTC. The chain uses TRBV9 and TRBJ2-7; perhaps TRBD1 as D (6 bases). The CDR3 covers 14 residues. Looked up from germline, CDR1 is SGDLS and CDR2 is YYNGEE. Trimming removed 0 bases at V and 6 bases at J, with 13 bases between.